One and the same sample provided the 24 T cell receptor beta chains below, sequenced in a study of blood T cell repertoires in COVID-19. The data were produced by immunoSEQ multiplex PCR, yet TCRdb's version contains in-frame clones alone and is incomplete. Of 200,000 to 300,000 clones listed, more than 85% were seen once; the top ten hold roughly 5%. Sequenced: peripheral blood. The receptor source for this set is a woman aged 55-70 years with COVID-19, enrolled during active disease.

The chain employs TRBV28 and TRBJ1-1; D may be TRBD1 (5 bases). Germline CDR1 and CDR2: MDHEN and SYDVKM. Trimming took off 10 bases at V and 6 bases at J, with 21 bases between the two ends. The CDR3 extends over 14 amino acids. The CDR3 loop reads CATETPGEWAEAFF. CDR3 DNA sequence: TGTGCCACCGAAACCCCGGGGGAATGGGCTGAAGCTTTCTTT.

This clone was seen a single time. This chain links TRBV15 with TRBJ1-5; D gene uncertain. The germline V and J ends were trimmed by 3 bases and 5 bases, with 8 bases remaining between them. Germline assignment: CDR1 LNHNV and CDR2 YYDKDF (reference sequence). The CDR3 is made up of 13 amino acids. The DNA for the CDR3 is TGTGCCACCAGCAGGGGCCCATATCAGCCCCAGCATTTT. It codes for CATSRGPYQPQHF.

The chain uses TRBV19 and TRBJ2-3, with D tentatively TRBD1 (5 bases). V lost 4 bases and J lost 5, with 16 bases in between. Germline V lookup: CDR1 LNHDA, CDR2 SQIVND (reference sequence). This CDR3 contains 15 residues. The CDR3 DNA is TGTGCCAGTAGTACCCCTGTGGGGCTCGTAGATACGCAGTATTTT. Translated: CASSTPVGLVDTQYF.

This CDR3 reads CAISAGSGSSGELFF. DNA of the CDR3: TGTGCCATCAGTGCTGGTAGCGGGAGCTCCGGGGAGCTGTTTTTT. The chain recombines TRBV10-3 with TRBJ2-2; 9 bases are a match to TRBD2. The CDR3 extends over 15 amino acids. Germline CDR1 reads ENHRY; CDR2 reads SYGVKD. The trim removed 4 bases at V and 6 bases at J, leaving 6 bases unmatched.

The V and J genes are TRBV27 and TRBJ2-3; the D gene is possibly TRBD2 (5 bases). Germline V gene sequence: CDR1 MNHEY, CDR2 SMNVEV (reference sequence). The CDR3 extends over 14 amino acids. Trimming cost V 3 bases and J 1 base, with 8 bases left between them. CDR3 residues: CASSLAGGTDTQYF. DNA of the CDR3: TGTGCCAGCAGTTTGGCGGGCGGCACAGATACGCAGTATTTT.

The rearrangement uses TRBV28 and TRBJ1-2, with TRBD1 matching 7 bases. CDR1 and CDR2 (germline): MDHEN, SYDVKM. The J segment lost 13 bases and the V segment lost 3 bases, leaving 14 bases of the junction unmatched. There are 14 residues in the CDR3. The CDR3 DNA follows: TGTGCCAGCAGTTTTTACCCGGGACAGCTTCGAGGCACCTTC. This codes for CASSFYPGQLRGTF.

J is TRBJ2-3 and V is TRBV20-1; weak D call: TRBD2 (6 bases). CDR3 length: 18 amino acids. V dropped 3 bases and J dropped 2 bases, with 24 bases sitting between them. The germline V gene encodes CDR1 DFQATT and CDR2 SNEGSKA (reference sequence). CDR3 residues: CSASPLVRGGLYTDTQYF. The CDR3, as DNA: TGCAGTGCTAGTCCCCTCGTTCGGGGAGGACTTTACACAGATACGCAGTATTTT.

V is TRBV24-1 and J is TRBJ2-3; 7 positions agree with TRBD1. In germline, CDR1 is KGHDR, CDR2 SFDVKD. The CDR3 covers 16 residues. V trimming: 5 bases; J trimming: 5 bases; junction bases outside the gene matches: 12. DNA for the CDR3: TGTGCCACCAGTGGGGCCCTGACAGGGAACGGAGATACGCAGTATTTT. This encodes CATSGALTGNGDTQYF.

This clone was found once. The V gene is TRBV2, the J gene TRBJ1-1, with 8 bases lining up with TRBD1. The germline CDR1 and CDR2 sequences are SNHLY and FYNNEI. There are 15 residues in the CDR3. Trimming took 5 bases from V and 4 from J; bases not matched to a gene: 9. DNA of the CDR3: TGTGCCAGCAGTCGGGACAGGCTGGATTTCACTGAAGCTTTCTTT. It specifies CASSRDRLDFTEAFF.

The J gene is TRBJ1-5, the V gene TRBV2; 8 bases match TRBD1. The germline V gene encodes CDR1 SNHLY and CDR2 FYNNEI. V shed 6 bases, J shed 0 bases, and the junction held 7 bases outside the gene matches. The CDR3 has 16 residues. In DNA, the CDR3 is TGTGCCAGCAGCGGATGGACAGGGCATAGCAATCAGCCCCAGCATTTT. Its protein is CASSGWTGHSNQPQHF.

The chain combines TRBV27 with TRBJ1-5; D might be TRBD1 (6 bases). The ends were cut back, 5 bases at V and 2 bases at J, with 13 bases in the middle. The germline V gene encodes CDR1 MNHEY and CDR2 SMNVEV (reference sequence). The CDR3 spans 15 residues. The CDR3 nucleotides read TGTGCCAGCAGTCCCCGGGACACGCGCAATCAGCCCCAGCATTTT. This encodes CASSPRDTRNQPQHF.

The chain recombines TRBV30 with TRBJ2-2, with a tentative D call TRBD1 (7 bases). This CDR3 has 13 amino acids. Germline CDR1 and CDR2: GTSNPN and SVGIG (reference sequence). V lost 5 bases and J 6 bases, leaving 13 bases between the germline ends. CDR3 loop: CAWRQGGAGELFF. CDR3 DNA sequence: TGTGCCTGGCGCCAGGGGGGAGCCGGGGAGCTGTTTTTT.

The chain joins TRBV7-6 to TRBJ1-1; 8 positions agree with TRBD1. Trimming cost V 3 bases and J 3 bases; bases outside gene matches: 12. The CDR3 runs to 17 residues. CDR1 SGHVS and CDR2 FNYEAQ come from the germline V gene. The CDR3 nucleotides are TGTGCCAGCAGCTTTTCGGTCAGGGGGCGCAGGGACACTGAAGCTTTCTTT. It is translated as CASSFSVRGRRDTEAFF.

The chain joins TRBV5-6 to TRBJ1-3; D remains ambiguous. CDR1 is SGHDT and CDR2 is YYEEEE in the germline V gene. V lost 0 bases and J lost 4, with 11 bases in between. There are 15 residues in the CDR3. In DNA form, the CDR3 reads TGTGCCAGCAGCTTGGTCCCAGGAGGCGGAAACACCATATATTTT. Translation gives CASSLVPGGGNTIYF.

The rearrangement links TRBV7-9 to TRBJ1-4; 7 nucleotides match TRBD1. Germline V gene data show CDR1 as SEHNR and CDR2 as FQNEAQ (reference sequence). The CDR3 loop spans 14 amino acids. V was clipped by 5 bases and J by 2 bases; unmatched bases: 2. In DNA, the CDR3 is TGTGCCAGCAGCCTACAGGGGACTAATGAAAAACTGTTTTTT. Protein product: CASSLQGTNEKLFF.

J is TRBJ2-1 and V is TRBV7-6; 11 nucleotides agree with TRBD2. The CDR3 is 17 residues long. Germline V gene sequence: CDR1 SGHVS, CDR2 FNYEAQ. J lost 4 bases, V lost 5 bases, and 10 bases had no gene match. The CDR3 DNA reads TGTGCCAGCAGCCTACGTGATAGCGGGAGGGCTTACAATGAGCAGTTCTTC. Its protein product is CASSLRDSGRAYNEQFF.

This clone was seen just once. The chain links TRBV10-3 to TRBJ1-6; the D is unclear. V was pared by 2 bases and J by 13 bases, with 9 bases between. Germline V CDR1 and CDR2: ENHRY, SYGVKD. The CDR3 spans 12 residues. The CDR3 DNA reads as TGTGCCATCAGTGAGCCTGTTGAGCCCCTCCACTTT. Its protein product is CAISEPVEPLHF.

J is TRBJ1-1 and V is TRBV30, with D possibly matching TRBD1 (6 bases). Per the germline V gene, CDR1 is GTSNPN and CDR2 is SVGIG (reference sequence). The CDR3 is 15 amino acids. The V gene lost 0 bases and the J gene lost 3 bases, with 14 bases spanning the gap. The CDR3 coding sequence is TGTGCCTGGAGTGTCCGAACAGGGACGCACACTGAAGCTTTCTTT. This codes for CAWSVRTGTHTEAFF. Full variable domain (outside the CDR3, taken from reference TRBV30 and TRBJ1-1): SQTIHQWPATLVQPVGSPLSLECTVEGTSNPNLYWYRQAAGRGLQLLFYSVGIGQISSEVPQNLSASRPQDRQFILSSKKLLLSDSGFYLCAWSVRTGTHTEAFFGQGTRLTVV.

This clone was seen a handful of times. The CDR3 is CASSYGQGARVTEAFF. The CDR3 bases are TGTGCCAGCAGCTACGGACAGGGGGCGCGGGTCACTGAAGCTTTCTTT. This sequence joins TRBV7-8 and TRBJ1-1, with 11 nucleotides matching TRBD1. The CDR3 is 16 residues long. Trimming cost V 4 bases and J 4 bases; bases outside gene matches: 8. Germline-derived CDR1 and CDR2 are SGHVS and FQNEAQ.

In nucleotides, the CDR3 is TGTGCCAGCAGGTCAGGGGTTGAAAACATTCAGTACTTC. The encoded protein is CASRSGVENIQYF. V usage is TRBV7-3 and J usage is TRBJ2-4, with D perhaps matching TRBD1 (6 bases). The germline V and J ends were trimmed by 6 bases and 5 bases, with 11 bases remaining between them. Germline V gives CDR1 SGHTA, CDR2 FQGTGA. The CDR3 is 13 residues long.

The gene calls are TRBV30 and TRBJ1-1, with D maybe TRBD1 (5 bases). V lost 0 bases and J lost 2, with 10 bases in between. The CDR3 contains 14 residues. Germline V CDR1 and CDR2: GTSNPN, SVGIG (reference sequence). The CDR3 loop is CAWSVGGFNTEAFF. CDR3 nucleotide sequence: TGTGCCTGGAGTGTTGGGGGGTTTAACACTGAAGCTTTCTTT.

This clone was seen a few times. Distinct nucleotide sequences in the sample also encode this CDR3. V is TRBV19 and J is TRBJ2-7, with unresolved D. Germline lookup yields CDR1 LNHDA and CDR2 SQIVND (reference sequence). The CDR3 length is 13 residues. The ends were cut back, 7 bases at V and 1 base at J, with 11 bases in the middle. The CDR3 DNA reads as TGTGCCAGTAAATCGGGTGCTTCCTACGAGCAGTACTTC. Translation gives CASKSGASYEQYF.

Here the CDR3 DNA reads TGTGCCAGCAGTGACTTGGACTGGGGGAGGGAAAAACTGTTTTTT. Its translation: CASSDLDWGREKLFF. The chain uses TRBV6-4 and TRBJ1-4; D might be TRBD1 (5 bases). The CDR3 totals 15 residues. The germline V and J ends were trimmed by 1 base and 8 bases, with 14 bases remaining between them. Germline-derived CDR1 and CDR2 are MRHNA and SNTAGT.

The CDR3 loop reads CASSHNTGEIYGYTF. CDR3 coding DNA: TGTGCCAGCAGCCATAACACAGGGGAGATATATGGCTACACCTTC. The rearrangement joins TRBV4-2 to TRBJ1-2, with TRBD1 matching over 7 bases. V was clipped by 3 bases and J by 5 bases; unmatched bases: 9. The CDR3 spans 15 residues. Per the germline V gene, CDR1 is LGHNA and CDR2 is YNFKEQ.